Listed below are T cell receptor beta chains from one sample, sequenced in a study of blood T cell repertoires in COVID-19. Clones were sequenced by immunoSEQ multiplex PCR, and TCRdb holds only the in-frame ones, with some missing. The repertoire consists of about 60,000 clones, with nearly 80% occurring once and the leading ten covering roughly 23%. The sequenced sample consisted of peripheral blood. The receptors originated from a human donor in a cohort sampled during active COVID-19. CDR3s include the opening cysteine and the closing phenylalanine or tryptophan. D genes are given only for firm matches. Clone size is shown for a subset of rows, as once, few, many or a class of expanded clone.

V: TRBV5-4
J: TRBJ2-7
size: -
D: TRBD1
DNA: TGTGCCAGCAGACCTACCCCGGGACAGGGGGCCGAGCAGTACTTC
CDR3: CASRPTPGQGAEQYF

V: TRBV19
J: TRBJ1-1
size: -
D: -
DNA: TGTGCCAGTAGTACAGGACATAACACTGAAGCTTTCTTT
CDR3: CASSTGHNTEAFF

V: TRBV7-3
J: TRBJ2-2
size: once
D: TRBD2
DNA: TGTGCCAGCAGCTTATTTGGCGGGAGCATCACCGGGGAGCTGTTTTTT
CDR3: CASSLFGGSITGELFF

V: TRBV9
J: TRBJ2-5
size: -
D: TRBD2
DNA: TGTGCCAGCAGCCCGGAAGCGGGGGAGTACCAAGAGACCCAGTACTTC
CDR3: CASSPEAGEYQETQYF

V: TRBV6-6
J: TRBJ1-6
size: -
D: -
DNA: TGTGCCAGCAGTTACCAAGCGGACAGCCTAAATTCACCCCTCCACTTT
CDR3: CASSYQADSLNSPLHF

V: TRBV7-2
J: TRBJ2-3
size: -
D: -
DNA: TGTGCCAGCAGCTTCGAACGGTACTTTCTCCACACAGATACGCAGTATTTT
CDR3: CASSFERYFLHTDTQYF

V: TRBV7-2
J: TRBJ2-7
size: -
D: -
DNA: TGTGCCAGCAGCCTCATCGCAAGCGGTACCTACGAGCAGTACTTC
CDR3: CASSLIASGTYEQYF

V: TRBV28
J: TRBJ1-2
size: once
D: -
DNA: TGTGCCAGCAGTTTGGGCCAGGGCTATGGCTACACCTTC
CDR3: CASSLGQGYGYTF

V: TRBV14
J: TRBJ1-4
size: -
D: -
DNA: TGTGCCAGCAGCCGGGGGGGGCACACTAATGAAAAACTGTTTTTT
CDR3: CASSRGGHTNEKLFF

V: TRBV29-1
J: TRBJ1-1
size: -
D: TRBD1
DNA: TGCAGCGTCCAACAGGGGCGCACTGAAGCTTTCTTT
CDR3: CSVQQGRTEAFF

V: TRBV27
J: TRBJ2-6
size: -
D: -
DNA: TGTGCCAGCAGCAGTGGAGGGGGCGCTGGGGCCAACGTCCTGACTTTC
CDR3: CASSSGGGAGANVLTF

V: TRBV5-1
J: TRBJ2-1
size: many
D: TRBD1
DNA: TGCGCCAGCAGCTTGAGCGCGACAGGGGGCGGCAATGAGCAGTTCTTC
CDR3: CASSLSATGGGNEQFF

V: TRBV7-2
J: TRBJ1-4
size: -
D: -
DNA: TGTGCCAGCAGCTTAGCGGTCCAGGCTATCCCTGAAAAACTGTTTTTT
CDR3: CASSLAVQAIPEKLFF

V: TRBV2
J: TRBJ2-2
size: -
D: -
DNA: TGTGCCAGCATGGCAGATCACACCGGGGAGCTGTTTTTT
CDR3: CASMADHTGELFF

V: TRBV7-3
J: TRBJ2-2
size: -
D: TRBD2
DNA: TGTGCCAGCAGCCCCTTAGCGGGGGGAATGAACGGGGAGCTGTTTTTT
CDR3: CASSPLAGGMNGELFF

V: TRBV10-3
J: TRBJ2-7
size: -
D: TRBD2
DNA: TGTGCCATCAGCCACTCGACTAGCGGGTACCACGAGCAGTACTTC
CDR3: CAISHSTSGYHEQYF

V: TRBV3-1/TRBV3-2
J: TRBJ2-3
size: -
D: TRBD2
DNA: TGTGCCAGCAGCCAAGTTGGACTAGCGTCAGATACGCAGTATTTT
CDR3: CASSQVGLASDTQYF

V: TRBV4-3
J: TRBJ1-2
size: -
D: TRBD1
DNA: TGCGCCAGCAGCCATCACGGACAGGGGGGCTATGGCTACACCTTC
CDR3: CASSHHGQGGYGYTF

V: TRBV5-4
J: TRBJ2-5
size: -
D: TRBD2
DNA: TGTGCCAGCACCCGCGGGGGAGGAGGAGCAGAGACCCAGTACTTC
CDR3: CASTRGGGGAETQYF

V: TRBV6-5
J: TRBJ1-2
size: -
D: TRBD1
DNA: TGTGCCGTCACAGGGGCTGGTGGCTACACCTTC
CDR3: CAVTGAGGYTF

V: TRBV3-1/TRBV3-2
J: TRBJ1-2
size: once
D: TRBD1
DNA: TGTGCCAGCAGCCAAGCCCTCCTACGACAGGGGTATGGCTACACCTTC
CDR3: CASSQALLRQGYGYTF

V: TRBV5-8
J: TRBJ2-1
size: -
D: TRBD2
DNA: TGTGCCAGCAGCTGGACTAGCGGGCTCAGTCAGCAGTTCTTC
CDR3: CASSWTSGLSQQFF

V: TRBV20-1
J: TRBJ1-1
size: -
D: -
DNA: TGCAGTGCCTCCGAGCTTGAAGCTTTCTTT
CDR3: CSASELEAFF

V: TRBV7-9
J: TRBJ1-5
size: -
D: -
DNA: TGTGCCAGCAGCTTCGCGACCGGGACGGGAGACCGGCAGCCCCAGCATTTT
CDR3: CASSFATGTGDRQPQHF

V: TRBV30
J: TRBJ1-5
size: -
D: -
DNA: TGTGCCTGGAGTTTTAACAAAGGGGGCAATCAGCCCCAGCATTTT
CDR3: CAWSFNKGGNQPQHF

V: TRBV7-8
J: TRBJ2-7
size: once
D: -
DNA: TGTGCCAGCAGCTTAGAGGGCGGGTGGGTCTACGAGCAGTACTTC
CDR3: CASSLEGGWVYEQYF

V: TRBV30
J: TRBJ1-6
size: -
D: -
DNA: TGTGCCTGGAATTGGCAGGAAGATTCACCCCTCCACTTT
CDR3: CAWNWQEDSPLHF

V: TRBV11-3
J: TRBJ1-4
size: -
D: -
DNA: TGTGCCAGCAGCAAAAACGTGGGGGGAGACGAAAAACTGTTTTTT
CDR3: CASSKNVGGDEKLFF

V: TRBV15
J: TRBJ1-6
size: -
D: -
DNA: TGTGCCACCAGCAGAGATATACAGGGACGATTGAAGAATTCACCCCTCCACTTT
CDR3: CATSRDIQGRLKNSPLHF

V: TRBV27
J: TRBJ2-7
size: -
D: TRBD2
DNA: TGTGCCAGCAGTCATCACGGGGGACTAGCGGGGGCGTCCTACGAGCAGTACTTC
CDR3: CASSHHGGLAGASYEQYF

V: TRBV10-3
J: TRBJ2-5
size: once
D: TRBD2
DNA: TGTGCCACCGGGACTAGCGCGGAGACCCAGTACTTC
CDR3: CATGTSAETQYF

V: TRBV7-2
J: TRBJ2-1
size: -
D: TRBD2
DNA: TGTGCCAGCAGCCCTAGGCGGACTAGCGGGGGGTACAATGAGCAGTTCTTC
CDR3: CASSPRRTSGGYNEQFF

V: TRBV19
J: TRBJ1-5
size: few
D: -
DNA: TGTGCCAGTAGTATTCAATTAGATCAGCCCCAGCATTTT
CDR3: CASSIQLDQPQHF

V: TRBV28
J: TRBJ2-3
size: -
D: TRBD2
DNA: TGTGCCAGCAGACCCTCCGGGACTAGCGGCACAGATACGCAGTATTTT
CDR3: CASRPSGTSGTDTQYF

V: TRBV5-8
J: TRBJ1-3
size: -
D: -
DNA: TGTGCCAGCAGCTTGGTCAGCTCTGGAAACACCATATATTTT
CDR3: CASSLVSSGNTIYF

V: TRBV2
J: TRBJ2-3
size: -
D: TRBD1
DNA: TGTGCCAGCAGAGGGACAGGGGTTTTAACAGATACGCAGTATTTT
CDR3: CASRGTGVLTDTQYF

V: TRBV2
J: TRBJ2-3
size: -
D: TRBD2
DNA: TGTGCCAGCAGTGAATTTGATCGGGAGGTGCCAGATACGCAGTATTTT
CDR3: CASSEFDREVPDTQYF

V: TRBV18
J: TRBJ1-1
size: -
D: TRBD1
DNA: TGTGCCAGCTCACCACGGGGACAGGGAGGAGGCACTGAAGCTTTCTTT
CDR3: CASSPRGQGGGTEAFF

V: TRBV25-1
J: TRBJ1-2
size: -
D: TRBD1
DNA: TGTGCCAGCAGGAGCCCGGGACAGATTTATGGCTACACCTTC
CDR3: CASRSPGQIYGYTF

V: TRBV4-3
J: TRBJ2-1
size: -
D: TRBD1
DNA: TGCGCCAGCAGCTTCCGGGACAGCCTATTTAATGAGCAGTTCTTC
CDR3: CASSFRDSLFNEQFF

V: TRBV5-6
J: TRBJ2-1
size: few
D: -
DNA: TGTGCCAGCAGCTTGGGCGATAGCTCCTACAATGAGCAGTTCTTC
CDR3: CASSLGDSSYNEQFF

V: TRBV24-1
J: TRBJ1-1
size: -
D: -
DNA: TGTGCCACCAGTGCAGGAGGGAGCACTGAAGCTTTCTTT
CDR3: CATSAGGSTEAFF

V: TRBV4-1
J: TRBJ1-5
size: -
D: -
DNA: TGCGCCAGCAGCCAAGAGGCAGGGTCGTTTCGTTATCAGCCCCAGCATTTT
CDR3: CASSQEAGSFRYQPQHF

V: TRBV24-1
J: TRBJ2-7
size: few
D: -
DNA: TGTGCCACCAGTGATACTCAGAGGACATACGAGCAGTACTTC
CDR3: CATSDTQRTYEQYF

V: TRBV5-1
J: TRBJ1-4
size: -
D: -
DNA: TGCGCCAGCAGCCCTGGGCAGGGTTTTATGGAAAAACTGTTTTTT
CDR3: CASSPGQGFMEKLFF

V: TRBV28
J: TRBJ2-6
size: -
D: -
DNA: TGTGCCAGCAGCCCCCCGACAGTAACTGGGGCCAACGTCCTGACTTTC
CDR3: CASSPPTVTGANVLTF

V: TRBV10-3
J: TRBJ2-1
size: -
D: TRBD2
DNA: TGTGCCATCAGTGCGACTAGCGGCTCCTACAATGAGCAGTTCTTC
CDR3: CAISATSGSYNEQFF

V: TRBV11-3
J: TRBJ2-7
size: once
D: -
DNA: TGTGCCAGCAGCTTAGGGTCAGGGGGGAAGGAGCAGTACTTC
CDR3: CASSLGSGGKEQYF

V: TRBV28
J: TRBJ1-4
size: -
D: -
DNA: TGTGCCAGCGGGCCTCAAGGGGCACAAGAAAAACTGTTTTTT
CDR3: CASGPQGAQEKLFF

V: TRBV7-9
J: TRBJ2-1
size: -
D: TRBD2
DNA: TGTGCCAGCAGCTTAGCTCTAGCGGGCTACAATGAGCAGTTCTTC
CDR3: CASSLALAGYNEQFF

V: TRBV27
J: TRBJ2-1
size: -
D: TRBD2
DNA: TGTGCCAGCAGTTTCAGCGGGAGACTTTCCAATGAGCAGTTCTTC
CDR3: CASSFSGRLSNEQFF

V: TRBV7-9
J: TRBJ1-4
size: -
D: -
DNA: TGTGCCAGCAGCTCCGGGAGAGGGGCAGGCGGGGAAAAACTGTTTTTT
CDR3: CASSSGRGAGGEKLFF

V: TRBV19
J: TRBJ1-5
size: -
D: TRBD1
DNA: TGTGCCAGTACTGACAGGGCTGATCAGCCCCAGCATTTT
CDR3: CASTDRADQPQHF

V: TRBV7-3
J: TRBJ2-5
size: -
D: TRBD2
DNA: TGTGCCAGCAGCCGGGGAGGGGAATGGGAGACCCAGTACTTC
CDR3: CASSRGGEWETQYF

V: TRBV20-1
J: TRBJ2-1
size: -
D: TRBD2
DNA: TGCAGTGCTAGTGCCTCCGGGACTAGCGGGGGCGTGGACGAGCAGTTCTTC
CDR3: CSASASGTSGGVDEQFF